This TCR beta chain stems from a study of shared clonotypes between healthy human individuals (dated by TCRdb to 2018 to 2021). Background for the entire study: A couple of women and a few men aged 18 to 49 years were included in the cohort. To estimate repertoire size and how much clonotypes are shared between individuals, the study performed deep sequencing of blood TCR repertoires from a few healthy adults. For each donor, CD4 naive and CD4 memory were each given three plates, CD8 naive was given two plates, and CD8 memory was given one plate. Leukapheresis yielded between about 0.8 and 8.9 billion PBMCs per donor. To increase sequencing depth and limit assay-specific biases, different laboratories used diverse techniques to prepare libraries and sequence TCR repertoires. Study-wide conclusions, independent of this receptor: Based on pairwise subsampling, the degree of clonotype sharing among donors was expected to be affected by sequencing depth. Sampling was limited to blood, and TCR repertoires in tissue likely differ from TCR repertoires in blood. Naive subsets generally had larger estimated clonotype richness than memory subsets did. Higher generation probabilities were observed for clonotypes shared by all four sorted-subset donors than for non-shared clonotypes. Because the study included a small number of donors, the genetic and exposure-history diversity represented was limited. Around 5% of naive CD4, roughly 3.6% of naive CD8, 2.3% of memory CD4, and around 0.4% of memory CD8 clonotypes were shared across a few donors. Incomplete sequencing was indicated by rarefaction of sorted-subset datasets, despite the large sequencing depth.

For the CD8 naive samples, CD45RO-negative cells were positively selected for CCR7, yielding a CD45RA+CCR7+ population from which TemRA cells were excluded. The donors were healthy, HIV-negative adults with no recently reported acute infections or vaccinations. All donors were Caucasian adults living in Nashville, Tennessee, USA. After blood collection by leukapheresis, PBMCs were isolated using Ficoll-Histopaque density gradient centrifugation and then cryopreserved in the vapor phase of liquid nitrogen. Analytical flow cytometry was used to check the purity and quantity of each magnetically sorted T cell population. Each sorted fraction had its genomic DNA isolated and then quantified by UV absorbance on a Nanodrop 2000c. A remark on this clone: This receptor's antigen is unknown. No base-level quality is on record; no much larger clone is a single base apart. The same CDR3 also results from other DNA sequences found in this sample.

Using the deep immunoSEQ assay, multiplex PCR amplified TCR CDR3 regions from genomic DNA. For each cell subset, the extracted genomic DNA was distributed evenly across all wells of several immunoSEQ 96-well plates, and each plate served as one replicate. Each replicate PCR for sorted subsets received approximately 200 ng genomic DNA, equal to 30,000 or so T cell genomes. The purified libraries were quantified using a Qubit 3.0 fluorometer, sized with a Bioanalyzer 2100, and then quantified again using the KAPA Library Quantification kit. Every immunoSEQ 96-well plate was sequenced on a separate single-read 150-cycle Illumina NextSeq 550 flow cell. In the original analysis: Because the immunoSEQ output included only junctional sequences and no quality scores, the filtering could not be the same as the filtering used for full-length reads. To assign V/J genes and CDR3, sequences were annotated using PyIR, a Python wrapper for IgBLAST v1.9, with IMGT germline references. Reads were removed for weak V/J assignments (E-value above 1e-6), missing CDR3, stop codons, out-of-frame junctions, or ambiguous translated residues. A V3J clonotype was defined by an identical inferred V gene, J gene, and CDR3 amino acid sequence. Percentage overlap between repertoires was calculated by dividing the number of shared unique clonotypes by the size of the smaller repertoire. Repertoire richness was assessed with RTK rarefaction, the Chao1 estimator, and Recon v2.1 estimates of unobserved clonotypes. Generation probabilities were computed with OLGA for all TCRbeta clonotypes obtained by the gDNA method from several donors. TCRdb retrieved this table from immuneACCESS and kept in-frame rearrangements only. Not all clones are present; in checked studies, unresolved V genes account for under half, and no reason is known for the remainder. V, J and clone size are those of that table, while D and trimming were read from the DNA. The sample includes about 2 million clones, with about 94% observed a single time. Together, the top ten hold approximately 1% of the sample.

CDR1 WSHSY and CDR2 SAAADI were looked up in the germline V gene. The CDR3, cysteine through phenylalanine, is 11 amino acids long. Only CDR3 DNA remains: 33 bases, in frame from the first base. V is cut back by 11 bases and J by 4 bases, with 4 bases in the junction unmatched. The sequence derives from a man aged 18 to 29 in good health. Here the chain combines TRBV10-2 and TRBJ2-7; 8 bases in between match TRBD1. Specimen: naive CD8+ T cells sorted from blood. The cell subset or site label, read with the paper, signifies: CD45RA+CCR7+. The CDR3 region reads CASRQGYEQYF. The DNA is TGCGCCTCTCGACAGGGGTACGAGCAGTACTTC.